A selection of T cell receptor beta chains follows, all from one sample in a study. One entry per CDR3 protein, called by TCRdb with MiXCR from the RT-PCR reads. The sample includes around 700,000 distinct CDR3 sequences, over 12% seen only once; the top ten take 3% to 4.5%. The sequenced sample consisted of memory CD4+ T cells from blood. These receptors originate from a female donor in good health, serving as a healthy control. The CDR3 runs from the conserved cysteine through the conserved F or W. The order of the fields is D gene, CDR3 length, clone size, J gene, V gene, CDR3 DNA, CDR3 protein. The D gene is left open where the match is weak. Clone size is not always given. Where it is, it says once, few, many or a class for expanded clones.

- 14 - TRBJ2-3 TRBV25-1 TGTGCCAGCAGTTTTCGGACTAGCACAGATACGCAGTATTTT CASSFRTSTDTQYF
TRBD2 15 many TRBJ2-1 TRBV15 TGTGCCACCAGCAGAGTTACTAGCGGGGGGGCAGGGCAGTTCTTC CATSRVTSGGAGQFF
- 12 few TRBJ2-5 TRBV10-3 TGTGCCATCAGCTTATCGGGAGAGACCCAGTACTTC CAISLSGETQYF
- 12 few TRBJ1-1 TRBV5-1 TGCGCCAGCAGGGTGGGTAGGGGCGAAGCTTTCTTT CASRVGRGEAFF
TRBD2 14 - TRBJ2-7 TRBV2 TGTGCCAGCAGTGCCCGGGGGGGCGCCTACGAGCAGTACTTC CASSARGGAYEQYF
TRBD2 15 - TRBJ2-7 TRBV5-5 TGTGCCAGCAGCTGGACTAGCGGGATTTCCTACGAGCAGTACTTC CASSWTSGISYEQYF
- 12 many TRBJ1-1 TRBV29-1 TGCAGCGTATCTAACTGGAACACTGAAGCTTTCTTT CSVSNWNTEAFF
TRBD1 14 - TRBJ1-1 TRBV5-4 TGTGCCAGCAGCTGGGACAGGGGGTCCGGAGAAGCTTTCTTT CASSWDRGSGEAFF
TRBD2 13 many TRBJ2-5 TRBV12-3/TRBV12-4 TGTGCCAGCAGTCTACTAGCGGAAGAGACCCAGTACTTC CASSLLAEETQYF
TRBD1 14 - TRBJ2-3 TRBV18 TGTGCCAGCTCACCGGGACAGGGTGCGCATACGCAGTATTTT CASSPGQGAHTQYF
- 14 many TRBJ2-3 TRBV10-3 TGTGCCATCAGTCCGGTGGGGTTGTCAGATACGCAGTATTTT CAISPVGLSDTQYF
TRBD2 15 - TRBJ2-2 TRBV20-1 TGCAGTGCTAGTCTACTAGCGGGAGCGGGCGGGGAGCTGTTTTTT CSASLLAGAGGELFF
- 15 many TRBJ2-3 TRBV5-1 TGCGCCAGCAGGGGCCCTGGGGACGTCACAGATACGCAGTATTTT CASRGPGDVTDTQYF
- 16 - TRBJ2-3 TRBV5-4 TGTGCCAGCACCGCCCGGCAGGGGACGGGAACAGATACGCAGTATTTT CASTARQGTGTDTQYF
- 12 - TRBJ1-1 TRBV3-1 TGTGCCAGCAGAGTGGGTAGCACTGAAGCTTTCTTT CASRVGSTEAFF
- 14 many TRBJ1-4 TRBV15 TGTGCCACCAGCAGAGACGTCGGAGCAGAAAAACTGTTTTTT CATSRDVGAEKLFF
TRBD2 15 - TRBJ2-1 TRBV7-3 TGTGCCAGCAGCCCTAGCGGCCAATCCTACAATGAGCAGTTCTTC CASSPSGQSYNEQFF
- 14 many TRBJ2-5 TRBV7-8 TGTGCCAGCAGCTTTCGAAGGAGCCAAGAGACCCAGTACTTC CASSFRRSQETQYF
- 15 - TRBJ2-7 TRBV6-2/TRBV6-3 TGTGCCAGCAGGGGGCTACAGGGAAACGAATACGAGCAGTACTTC CASRGLQGNEYEQYF
- 12 few TRBJ2-1 TRBV20-1 TGCAGTGCTAGCGCCAGGGGTAATGAGCAGTTCTTC CSASARGNEQFF
TRBD2 16 - TRBJ2-7 TRBV15 TGTGCCACCAGCAGACCCCTGACGGGAGGGCCCAGGGAGCAGTACTTC CATSRPLTGGPREQYF
- 13 - TRBJ1-4 TRBV29-1 TGCAGCGTTGTTTGGGGGATTAATGAAAAACTGTTTTTT CSVVWGINEKLFF
TRBD2 17 many TRBJ2-2 TRBV29-1 TGCAGCGTGAGACTAGCGGGAATCTCTTCGAACACCGGGGAGCTGTTTTTT CSVRLAGISSNTGELFF
- 12 few TRBJ1-5 TRBV10-1 TGCGCCAGCAGTGATCACCCCCAGCCCCAGCATTTT CASSDHPQPQHF
TRBD1 14 - TRBJ1-6 TRBV12-3/TRBV12-4 TGTGCCAGCAGTTTGACAGGGGCCAATTCACCCCTCCACTTT CASSLTGANSPLHF
TRBD2 15 many TRBJ2-5 TRBV5-1 TGCGCCAGCAGCCTATTAGCGGGCCGGGAAGAGACCCAGTACTTC CASSLLAGREETQYF
- 16 many TRBJ2-6 TRBV5-1 TGCGCCAGCAGCTTGTACAGTAGCTCTGGGGCCAACGTCCTGACTTTC CASSLYSSSGANVLTF
- 15 few TRBJ1-5 TRBV6-1 TGTGCCAGCAGGCTAAGCCGGGGATCGAATCAGCCCCAGCATTTT CASRLSRGSNQPQHF
- 15 - TRBJ2-3 TRBV12-5 TGTGCTAGTGGTTTAGGGGGGGGGCGCACAGATACGCAGTATTTT CASGLGGGRTDTQYF
- 16 few TRBJ2-3 TRBV12-5 TGTGCTAGTGGTTTGGGATCTCAGGGGGGGTCAGATACGCAGTATTTT CASGLGSQGGSDTQYF
- 14 few TRBJ1-6 TRBV4-3 TGCGCCAGCAGCCAACCCAACGGAAATTCACCCCTCCACTTT CASSQPNGNSPLHF
- 15 many TRBJ2-5 TRBV7-6 TGTGCCAGCAGCTTAGGGCCGACCGGACAAGAGACCCAGTACTTC CASSLGPTGQETQYF
TRBD1 12 many TRBJ1-2 TRBV20-1 TGCAGTGCTAGGGAAGGACAGGGACCCTACACCTTC CSAREGQGPYTF
- 17 few TRBJ2-2 TRBV4-1 TGCGCCAGCAGCCAAGGGGGTAGGGGTCAAGGGACCGGGGAGCTGTTTTTT CASSQGGRGQGTGELFF
TRBD2 15 few TRBJ2-7 TRBV6-5 TGTGCCAGCACCCCCAAGACTAGCGGTTCCTACGAGCAGTACTTC CASTPKTSGSYEQYF
- 17 many TRBJ1-5 TRBV6-2/TRBV6-3 TGTGCCAGCAGTTACTCGGTAGGGGCGGTTAGCAATCAGCCCCAGCATTTT CASSYSVGAVSNQPQHF
TRBD2 21 - TRBJ2-3 TRBV18 TGTGCCAGCTCACCGATAAGAGGACTAGCGGGAGCCCCCTCGGGGGCAGATACGCAGTATTTT CASSPIRGLAGAPSGADTQYF
- 17 many TRBJ2-2 TRBV12-3/TRBV12-4 TGTGCCAGCAGGGAGAGAGGGGCCGCCGTAGGCACCGGGGAGCTGTTTTTT CASRERGAAVGTGELFF
- 12 few TRBJ2-7 TRBV20-1 TGCAGTGCTAGAAGGGACTTCTACGAGCAGTACTTC CSARRDFYEQYF
- 17 - TRBJ1-6 TRBV4-3 TGCGCCAGCAGCCAAGAAGTTACGGGGACTCTCGGTTCACCCCTCCACTTT CASSQEVTGTLGSPLHF
TRBD1 16 few TRBJ1-5 TRBV6-8 TGTGCCAGCAGGGGAGGGGGGACAGGGCCTAATCAGCCCCAGCATTTT CASRGGGTGPNQPQHF
TRBD2 14 few TRBJ2-3 TRBV20-1 TGCAGTGCTAGAGTCGCTAGCGGGTCAGATACGCAGTATTTT CSARVASGSDTQYF
- 12 - TRBJ1-6 TRBV7-9 TGTGCCAGCAGCTTACCGGGTGTACCCCTCCACTTT CASSLPGVPLHF
- 15 few TRBJ2-3 TRBV13 TGTGCCAGCAGTAAAACTCTGACTAGCACAGATACGCAGTATTTT CASSKTLTSTDTQYF
- 16 - TRBJ2-2 TRBV7-3 TGTGCCAGCAGCTTAGCCTTCCAGGGGGGCACCGGGGAGCTGTTTTTT CASSLAFQGGTGELFF
- 13 many TRBJ2-1 TRBV2 TGTGCCAGCAGTGAAGCGGGAAGCAATGAGCAGTTCTTC CASSEAGSNEQFF
- 12 - TRBJ2-5 TRBV5-1 TGCGCCAGTAAGGACAACCAAGAGACCCAGTACTTC CASKDNQETQYF
- 13 many TRBJ2-7 TRBV29-1 TGCAGCGTTGCCCCAGGCCTCTCCTACGAGCAGTACTTC CSVAPGLSYEQYF
TRBD1 15 - TRBJ2-1 TRBV7-2 TGTGCCAGCAGCCCCCTGGGACAGGGGAGCGATGAGCAGTTCTTC CASSPLGQGSDEQFF
TRBD1 14 few TRBJ1-1 TRBV6-6 TGTGCCAGCATTTGGGACAGAGTGAACACTGAAGCTTTCTTT CASIWDRVNTEAFF
TRBD1 13 - TRBJ2-7 TRBV10-3 TGTGCCATCAGCGCCGGACAGGCCTACGAGCAGTACTTC CAISAGQAYEQYF
- 13 - TRBJ1-6 TRBV9 TGTGCCAGCAGCGTCAGAGATAATTCACCCCTCCACTTT CASSVRDNSPLHF